This note documents a single T cell receptor beta chain sequence. No antigen is known for it. TCRdb independently ran MiXCR on the reads; one entry per CDR3 protein. This sample yields 310,000 or so distinct CDR3 sequences, of which around 25% are seen a single time; about an eighth belongs to the top ten. The data were obtained in a study of T cell repertoires in cytomegalovirus infection. About the research overall: From public TCR beta signatures came an indication of both CMV infection and matching HLA type. General study findings and limits: The study identified carriers of CMV plus the relevant HLA from cumulative public TCR beta family frequency.

CDR1 and CDR2 (germline): MGHRA, YSYEKL. The J segment lost 4 bases and the V segment lost 3 bases, leaving 16 bases of the junction unmatched. This CDR3 spans 20 amino acids. The source material was cultured PBMCs, sampled from culture after CMV antigen stimulation. This TCR was recovered from a human donor in good health (CMV status not recorded). Some clones in this sample may be carry-over from other donors' samples. The chain recombines TRBV4-1 with TRBJ2-2; TRBD2 aligns across 11 bases. For the CDR3, the DNA is TGCGCCAGCAGCCAGAAGTTAGCGGGAGGGCTGTTTTTGTCCACCGGGGAGCTGTTTTTT. It specifies CASSQKLAGGLFLSTGELFF.